These T cell receptor beta chains were read from a single sample in a study of OX40 agonist ivuxolimab in advanced cancers. TCRdb's copy holds only in-frame clones and misses some; the assay was immunoSEQ multiplex PCR. The sample holds some 70,000 clones; roughly nine tenths are singletons and the top ten take 0.3% to 0.35%. The sequencing here drew on CD4+ or CD8+ T cells sorted from blood, taken in a trial of the OX40 agonist ivuxolimab. The receptors come from an adult with an advanced solid tumor such as melanoma, head and neck, liver or kidney cancer. Each CDR3 is given with its conserved first and last residue. A D gene is named only where the DNA matches it firmly. A clone size is listed for some rows: how often the clone was seen (once, few, many), or a class if it is expanded.

v_call	j_call	d_call	clone_size	cdr3_aa	cdr3_nt
TRBV19	TRBJ2-1	TRBD2	-	CASSNWDPWQGVSASGSGNEQFF	TGTGCCAGTAGTAACTGGGACCCATGGCAGGGGGTTTCCGCTAGCGGGAGTGGTAATGAGCAGTTCTTC
TRBV27	TRBJ2-1	-	-	CASTLRNEQFF	TGTGCCAGCACCCTGCGAAATGAGCAGTTCTTC
TRBV5-1	TRBJ2-1	TRBD2	-	CASSLAWSSGNNEQFF	TGCGCCAGCAGCTTGGCCTGGTCTAGCGGAAACAATGAGCAGTTCTTC
TRBV5-4	TRBJ2-5	-	few	CASSLPARGQETQYF	TGTGCCAGCAGCTTACCGGCCAGGGGCCAAGAGACCCAGTACTTC
TRBV5-4	TRBJ2-1	-	once	CASSLQSAFDEQFF	TGTGCCAGCAGCTTACAATCCGCTTTCGATGAGCAGTTCTTC
TRBV6-1	TRBJ1-1	-	-	CASSEGGTGAFF	TGTGCCAGCAGTGAAGGGGGGACCGGAGCTTTCTTT
TRBV6-5	TRBJ1-4	-	-	CASSYFRTVGEKLFF	TGTGCCAGCAGTTACTTCAGGACGGTTGGGGAAAAACTGTTTTTT
TRBV13	TRBJ2-4	TRBD1	few	CASTLQGVGKNIQYF	TGTGCCAGCACCCTACAGGGGGTTGGCAAAAACATTCAGTACTTC
TRBV5-1	TRBJ2-7	TRBD1	-	CASSFRTGELYEQYF	TGCGCCAGCAGCTTTAGGACAGGGGAACTCTACGAGCAGTACTTC
TRBV9	TRBJ1-3	-	-	CASSVAGNTIYF	TGTGCCAGCAGCGTGGCGGGGAACACCATATATTTT
TRBV19	TRBJ1-1	TRBD1	-	CASSLTGGGTEAFF	TGTGCCAGTAGTCTGACAGGGGGTGGAACTGAAGCTTTCTTT
TRBV14	TRBJ1-4	-	-	CASSGRDIREKLFF	TGTGCCAGCAGCGGCCGGGACATTAGAGAAAAACTGTTTTTT
TRBV5-4	TRBJ2-3	-	-	CASGSRADTDTQYF	TGTGCCAGCGGATCGCGGGCGGACACAGATACGCAGTATTTT
TRBV5-1	TRBJ1-1	-	once	CASSSQTVFRVTEAFF	TGCGCCAGCAGCTCACAGACCGTCTTCAGGGTCACTGAAGCTTTCTTT
TRBV7-9	TRBJ1-1	-	-	CASSRQGTEAFF	TGTGCCAGCAGCCGGCAGGGGACTGAAGCTTTCTTT
TRBV11-2	TRBJ1-4	-	-	CASSPTDRSLTNEKLFF	TGTGCCAGCAGCCCTACGGACAGATCTCTTACTAATGAAAAACTGTTTTTT
TRBV14	TRBJ2-3	-	once	CASSQESYRWGSTDTQYF	TGTGCCAGCAGCCAAGAATCATACCGCTGGGGAAGCACAGATACGCAGTATTTT
TRBV5-4	TRBJ2-5	-	-	CASSFSSDQETQYF	TGTGCCAGCAGCTTCTCTAGCGACCAAGAGACCCAGTACTTC
TRBV27	TRBJ2-7	-	-	CASSFRETYEQYF	TGTGCCAGCAGTTTTCGGGAAACCTACGAGCAGTACTTC
TRBV28	TRBJ1-4	TRBD1	-	CASSSGTGMVGEKLFF	TGTGCCAGCAGTTCTGGGACAGGGATGGTGGGTGAAAAACTGTTTTTT
TRBV28	TRBJ2-2	TRBD1	once	CASSLYFRDRANTGELFF	TGTGCCAGCAGTTTATACTTTCGGGACAGGGCGAACACCGGGGAGCTGTTTTTT
TRBV2	TRBJ1-5	TRBD1	-	CASMRTGQQGMFGNQPQHF	TGTGCCAGCATGCGTACGGGACAACAGGGGATGTTTGGCAATCAGCCCCAGCATTTT
TRBV6-1	TRBJ2-1	TRBD2	-	CASSFSGSRDNEQFF	TGTGCCAGCAGTTTTAGCGGGAGCAGAGACAATGAGCAGTTCTTC
TRBV12-2	TRBJ2-2	-	-	CASRPREFSDTGELFF	TGTGCAAGTCGCCCACGGGAGTTCTCAGACACCGGGGAGCTGTTTTTT
TRBV19	TRBJ2-7	TRBD1	-	CASSMGRGQGSYEQYF	TGTGCCAGTAGTATGGGGAGGGGACAGGGGTCCTACGAGCAGTACTTC
TRBV11-2	TRBJ2-5	-	-	CASSQGLSRTGQETQYF	TGTGCCAGCAGCCAAGGGTTGTCACGGACCGGTCAAGAGACCCAGTACTTC
TRBV28	TRBJ1-2	-	-	CASSSSRQHGYTF	TGTGCCAGCAGTTCCTCACGACAGCATGGCTACACCTTC
TRBV19	TRBJ2-7	-	-	CASNAGHGQSYEQYF	TGTGCCAGTAATGCGGGGCACGGGCAGTCATACGAGCAGTACTTC
TRBV7-9	TRBJ2-7	-	-	CASSPPGAYEQYF	TGTGCCAGCAGCCCTCCCGGGGCCTACGAGCAGTACTTC
TRBV7-9	TRBJ2-1	TRBD2	-	CASSLLAGGNEQFF	TGTGCCAGCAGCTTACTAGCGGGGGGTAATGAGCAGTTCTTC
TRBV9	TRBJ1-1	-	-	CASSVAGTMNTEAFF	TGTGCCAGCAGCGTTGCAGGGACAATGAACACTGAAGCTTTCTTT
TRBV5-1	TRBJ2-5	TRBD1	-	CASSHTGTDQETQYF	TGCGCCAGCAGCCACACCGGGACAGACCAAGAGACCCAGTACTTC
TRBV6-6	TRBJ2-7	-	once	CASSYSSSYEQYF	TGTGCCAGCAGTTACTCGAGTTCCTACGAGCAGTACTTC
TRBV5-1	TRBJ2-7	TRBD1	-	CASSLADGTAMTDSYEQYF	TGCGCCAGCAGCTTGGCCGACGGGACAGCTATGACCGACTCCTACGAGCAGTACTTC
TRBV18	TRBJ1-2	-	-	CASSPDTPSYGYTF	TGTGCCAGCTCCCCGGACACGCCGTCCTATGGCTACACCTTC
TRBV6-1	TRBJ2-7	-	-	CASSEQGNEQYF	TGTGCCAGCAGTGAACAGGGGAACGAGCAGTACTTC
TRBV5-1	TRBJ2-5	TRBD2	-	CASSNPGLVGETQYF	TGCGCCAGCAGCAATCCGGGACTAGTGGGAGAGACCCAGTACTTC
TRBV7-8	TRBJ2-7	-	-	CASSPGWAEPYEQYF	TGTGCCAGCAGCCCTGGGTGGGCGGAACCCTACGAGCAGTACTTC
TRBV5-1	TRBJ2-7	-	-	CASSLDGDLSYEQYF	TGCGCCAGCAGCTTGGACGGGGACCTCTCCTACGAGCAGTACTTC
TRBV9	TRBJ2-1	-	-	CASSFTMGGEQFF	TGTGCCAGCAGCTTCACAATGGGCGGTGAGCAGTTCTTC
TRBV18	TRBJ2-3	TRBD2	-	CASSPGTSGIVGADTQYF	TGTGCCAGCTCCCCCGGGACTAGCGGGATTGTGGGGGCAGATACGCAGTATTTT
TRBV4-1	TRBJ2-1	TRBD1	-	CASSPTGGDHNEQFF	TGCGCCAGCAGCCCGACAGGGGGCGACCACAATGAGCAGTTCTTC
TRBV5-1	TRBJ2-5	-	-	CASSLGQATETQYF	TGCGCCAGCAGCTTGGGACAGGCCACGGAGACCCAGTACTTC
TRBV6-5	TRBJ1-1	-	-	CAAASSVNTEAFF	TGTGCCGCGGCCTCTTCGGTTAACACTGAAGCTTTCTTT
TRBV7-7	TRBJ2-1	TRBD2	-	CASSPQGGSSYNEQFF	TGTGCTAGCAGCCCTCAGGGAGGGAGCTCCTACAATGAGCAGTTCTTC
TRBV19	TRBJ1-1	-	-	CASSIDPLRNTEAFF	TGTGCCAGTAGTATAGATCCCCTGAGGAACACTGAAGCTTTCTTT